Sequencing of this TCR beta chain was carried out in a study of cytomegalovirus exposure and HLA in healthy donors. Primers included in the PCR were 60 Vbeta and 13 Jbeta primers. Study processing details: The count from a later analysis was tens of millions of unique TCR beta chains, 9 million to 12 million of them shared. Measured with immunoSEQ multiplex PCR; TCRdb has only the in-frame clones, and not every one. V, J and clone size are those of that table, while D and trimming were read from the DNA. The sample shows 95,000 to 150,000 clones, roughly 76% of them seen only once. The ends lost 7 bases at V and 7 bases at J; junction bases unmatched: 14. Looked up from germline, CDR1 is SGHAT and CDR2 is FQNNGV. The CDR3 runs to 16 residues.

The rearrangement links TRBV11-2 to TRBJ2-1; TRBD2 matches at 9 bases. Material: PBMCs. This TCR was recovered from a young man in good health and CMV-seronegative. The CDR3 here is CASTPPGRGGENEQFF. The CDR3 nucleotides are TGTGCCAGCACCCCCCCGGGGCGGGGGGGCGAAAATGAGCAGTTCTTC.